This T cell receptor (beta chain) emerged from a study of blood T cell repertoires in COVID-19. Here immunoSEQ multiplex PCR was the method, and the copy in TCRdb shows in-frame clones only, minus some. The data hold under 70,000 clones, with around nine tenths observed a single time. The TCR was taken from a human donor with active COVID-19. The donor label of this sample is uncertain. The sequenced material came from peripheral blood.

CDR3 region: CATSDSKGLGGELFF. The DNA for the CDR3 is TGTGCCACCAGTGATTCCAAGGGGCTTGGCGGGGAGCTGTTTTTT. J is TRBJ2-2 and V is TRBV24-1, with a possible D match to TRBD1 (5 bases). V lost 2 bases and J lost 7, with 13 bases in between. Germline CDR1 reads KGHDR; CDR2 reads SFDVKD. There are 15 residues in the CDR3.